This is a list of T cell receptor beta chains from one sample in a study of T cell changes during pregnancy in multiple sclerosis. TCRdb's copy holds only in-frame clones and misses some; the assay was immunoSEQ multiplex PCR. The sample yields about 70,000 clones, roughly 92% seen once. The sample was peripheral blood, taken in the second trimester of pregnancy. These TCRs come from a female donor in good health, enrolled as a control in a pregnancy study. Each CDR3 is given with its conserved first and last residue. D genes are given only for firm matches. Some rows have no size entry. The others give once, few or many, or a class for an expanded clone.

D gene,J gene,clone size,V gene,CDR3 DNA,CDR3 protein
NA,TRBJ1-2,NA,TRBV30,TGTGCCTGGACTACAGGGTCCCACTATGGCTACACCTTC,CAWTTGSHYGYTF
NA,TRBJ2-7,NA,TRBV4-3,TGCGCCAGCAGCCAATCCCTCGGACAGAACTACGAGCAGTACTTC,CASSQSLGQNYEQYF
NA,TRBJ2-1,NA,TRBV10-3,TGTGCCATCAGTGTGGAGGGCCGCTCCTACAATGAGCAGTTCTTC,CAISVEGRSYNEQFF
TRBD1,TRBJ1-6,few,TRBV2,TGTGCCAGCTACCGGGACAGAGAATCACCCCTCCACTTT,CASYRDRESPLHF
NA,TRBJ2-7,NA,TRBV5-4,TGTGCCAGCAGCTTGGGAGCAGGGAACTCCTACGAGCAGTACTTC,CASSLGAGNSYEQYF
TRBD1,TRBJ2-3,NA,TRBV28,TGTGCCACGAAGGGGACAGGGGGTTCAGATACGCAGTATTTT,CATKGTGGSDTQYF
TRBD1,TRBJ1-1,NA,TRBV7-2,TGTGCCAGCAGCTTGAGGACAGGGAACACTGAAGCTTTCTTT,CASSLRTGNTEAFF
TRBD2,TRBJ2-3,once,TRBV4-2,TGTGCCAGCAGTCGGACTAGCGGGGGCACAGATACGCAGTATTTT,CASSRTSGGTDTQYF
NA,TRBJ1-1,once,TRBV18,TGTGCCAGCCGGTACAGCCTGAACACTGAAGCTTTCTTT,CASRYSLNTEAFF
NA,TRBJ1-6,NA,TRBV6-5,TGTGCCAGCAGTAAGGGGCTTAATTCACCCCTCCACTTT,CASSKGLNSPLHF
NA,TRBJ1-2,once,TRBV6-5,TGTGCCAGCAGCCCCCGGCAGAGCGTCCATGGCTACACCTTC,CASSPRQSVHGYTF
NA,TRBJ1-6,NA,TRBV2,TGTGCCAGAACAGGGTTTGGATCACCCCTCCACTTT,CARTGFGSPLHF
NA,TRBJ2-2,NA,TRBV5-1,TGCGCCAGCACTACCTCGGACACCGGGGAGCTGTTTTTT,CASTTSDTGELFF
NA,TRBJ1-1,NA,TRBV7-2,TGTGCCAGCAGCCCCCCCGGGGACACTGAAGCTTTCTTT,CASSPPGDTEAFF
NA,TRBJ1-1,once,TRBV28,TGTGCCAGCAGCTCCACCGGCGTGGGGCCTGAAGCTTTCTTT,CASSSTGVGPEAFF
TRBD1,TRBJ2-7,NA,TRBV5-1,TGCGCCAGCAGCTCGGGACAGTTGGGCTACGAGCAGTACTTC,CASSSGQLGYEQYF
NA,TRBJ1-2,NA,TRBV9,TGTGCCAGCAGCGTCGAGAACTATGGCTACACCTTC,CASSVENYGYTF
NA,TRBJ1-6,NA,TRBV14,TGTGCCAGCAGCCAAGAATTGTTCCGGACAGCCGATAATTCACCCCTCCACTTT,CASSQELFRTADNSPLHF
NA,TRBJ1-4,NA,TRBV6-5,TGTGCCAGCAGCGACGGGCAGGGTAATGAAAAACTGTTTTTT,CASSDGQGNEKLFF
NA,TRBJ2-7,NA,TRBV7-8,TGTGCCAGCAGCCATGCCTACGAGCAGTACTTC,CASSHAYEQYF
NA,TRBJ2-7,NA,TRBV10-3,TGTGCCATCAGTGGCAGGGATGTGGGTACCTACGAGCAGTACTTC,CAISGRDVGTYEQYF
NA,TRBJ2-7,NA,TRBV13,TGTGCCAGCAGCCTACAGAGCTCCTACGAGCAGTACTTC,CASSLQSSYEQYF
TRBD2,TRBJ2-5,NA,TRBV7-9,TGTGCCAGCAGGGATCCCCGTAGCGGGGGAGGAGAGACCCAGTACTTC,CASRDPRSGGGETQYF
NA,TRBJ2-7,NA,TRBV6-6,TGTGCCAGCAGTTCAGAGACAGGTTACGAGCAGTACTTC,CASSSETGYEQYF
NA,TRBJ1-5,NA,TRBV10-3,TGTGCCATCAGTCGCGCCGGGGGCAATCAGCCCCAGCATTTT,CAISRAGGNQPQHF
TRBD2,TRBJ2-7,NA,TRBV4-1,TGCGCCAGCAGCGCCTGGGGAGCGGGGTTCGAGCAGTACTTC,CASSAWGAGFEQYF
TRBD1,TRBJ2-1,NA,TRBV20-1,TGCAGTGCTGAGACAGGGGTTGAGCAGTTCTTC,CSAETGVEQFF
TRBD1,TRBJ1-2,NA,TRBV6-6,TGTGCCAGCAAGGACAGGAACTATGGCTACACCTTC,CASKDRNYGYTF
NA,TRBJ2-7,NA,TRBV27,TGTGCCAGCAGTTTATCGTGGACAACCTACGAGCAGTACTTC,CASSLSWTTYEQYF
TRBD1,TRBJ2-7,once,TRBV9,TGTGCCAGCAGCGTAGCTGACAGGGGGTACGAGCAGTACTTC,CASSVADRGYEQYF